These 23 T cell receptor beta chains came from one sample sequenced in a study of identical twins. TCRdb passed the 5' RACE reads through MiXCR, listing each CDR3 protein once. The table lists around 490,000 distinct CDR3 sequences, approximately 14% of them singletons. This same sample was also part of a study on yellow fever vaccine responses in identical twins.

The sequenced sample consisted of CD4+ T cells sorted from blood. The receptors were gathered from a woman aged 18-30 years in good health.

Regarding this clonotype: This clone may be a read error of a much larger clone one base away. The chain combines TRBV9 with TRBJ2-1; tentatively, D is TRBD1 (5 bases). CDR1 SGDLS and CDR2 YYNGEE come from the germline V gene. The CDR3 totals 12 residues. The CDR3 DNA sequence: TGTGCCAGCAGCGTAGAGGGGAATGGGCAGTTCTTC. Translated: CASSVEGNGQFF.

This clonotype showed up just a few times. This chain links TRBV3-1 with TRBJ2-2, with D perhaps matching TRBD1 (6 bases). Germline assignment: CDR1 LGHDT and CDR2 YNNKEL (reference sequence). V gave up 4 bases and J gave up 6 bases, with 9 bases separating them. The CDR3 runs 13 residues. Here the CDR3 reads CASSPTGSGELFF. Written as DNA, the CDR3 is TGTGCCAGCAGCCCCACAGGGTCCGGGGAGCTGTTTTTT.

This clonotype has just a few counts. The chain is built from TRBV7-2 and TRBJ2-3, with D unclear. Germline CDR1 is SGHTA and CDR2 is FQGNSA. CDR3 length equals 16 residues. Trimming took off 1 base at V and 0 bases at J, with 11 bases between the two ends. The CDR3 protein is CASSLVGQVSTDTQYF. CDR3 bases: TGTGCCAGCAGCTTAGTTGGTCAGGTTAGCACAGATACGCAGTATTTT.

There are a few counts of this clonotype. V usage is TRBV7-9 and J usage is TRBJ2-7; 10 bases agree with TRBD2. With 5 bases clipped from V and 4 bases from J, the junction kept 8 bases outside the gene matches. The CDR3 contains 15 residues. Germline V gene sequence: CDR1 SEHNR, CDR2 FQNEAQ (reference sequence). The CDR3 sequence: CASSHSGRAEYEQYF. CDR3 DNA: TGTGCCAGCAGCCACAGCGGGAGGGCCGAGTACGAGCAGTACTTC.

This clonotype came up a few times. The chain links TRBV18 to TRBJ1-6; TRBD1 matches at 7 bases. The CDR3 runs 16 residues. CDR1 is KGHSH and CDR2 is LQKENI in the germline V gene. V was pared by 1 base and J by 6 bases, with 6 bases of the junction left unmatched. Here the CDR3 reads CASSPQGAAGNSPLHF. DNA for the CDR3: TGTGCCAGCTCACCACAGGGGGCAGCGGGTAATTCACCCCTCCACTTT. The whole variable domain, remainder taken from reference TRBV18 and TRBJ1-6, is NAGVMQNPRHLVRRRGQEARLRCSPMKGHSHVYWYRQLPEEGLKFMVYLQKENIIDESGMPKERFSAEFPKEGPSILRIQQVVRGDSAAYFCASSPQGAAGNSPLHFGNGTRLTVT.

The chain uses TRBV2 and TRBJ1-1; D not certain. Germline assignment: CDR1 SNHLY and CDR2 FYNNEI. The CDR3 has 14 amino acids. V shed 3 bases and J shed 0 bases, with 8 bases lying between them. The CDR3 here is CASSDGVMNTEAFF. The CDR3 nucleotides are TGTGCCAGCAGTGACGGAGTGATGAACACTGAAGCTTTCTTT.

The chain combines TRBV9 with TRBJ2-1; D may match TRBD1 or TRBD2 (6 bases each). Germline V gene data show CDR1 as SGDLS and CDR2 as YYNGEE. CDR3 length equals 14 residues. The germline V and J ends were trimmed by 5 bases and 6 bases, with 15 bases remaining between them. CDR3 nucleotides: TGTGCCAGCAGTCGGGGGCCCGACACCAATGAGCAGTTCTTC. It translates to CASSRGPDTNEQFF.

This chain links TRBV19 with TRBJ2-1, with TRBD2 identical over 11 bases. In germline, CDR1 is LNHDA, CDR2 SQIVND (reference sequence). V shed 5 bases, J shed 7 bases, and the junction held 7 bases outside the gene matches. The CDR3 loop spans 15 amino acids. CDR3 amino acids: CASSSTSGSLNEQFF. In nucleotides, the CDR3 is TGTGCCAGTAGTTCAACTAGCGGGAGCTTGAATGAGCAGTTCTTC. Filled out from reference TRBV19 and TRBJ2-1, the complete variable domain reads DGGITQSPKYLFRKEGQNVTLSCEQNLNHDAMYWYRQDPGQGLRLIYYSQIVNDFQKGDIAEGYSVSREKKESFPLTVTSAQKNPTAFYLCASSSTSGSLNEQFFGPGTRLTVL.

This clonotype was found many times. The gene calls are TRBV27 and TRBJ1-2; 9 nucleotides match TRBD1. The junction had 3 bases not matched to a gene; V was cut back by 6 bases and J by 4 bases. The CDR3 extends over 13 amino acids. Germline loops: CDR1 MNHEY, CDR2 SMNVEV (reference sequence). In DNA form, the CDR3 reads TGTGCCAGCAGACCGACAGGGGGCTATGGCTACACCTTC. It is translated as CASRPTGGYGYTF.

This clonotype was counted at least ten times. The J gene is TRBJ1-2, the V gene TRBV5-5, with D uncertain. The CDR3 contains 13 residues. Germline CDR1 reads SGHKS; CDR2 reads YYEKEE (reference sequence). The ends were cut back, 3 bases at V and 2 bases at J, with 8 bases in the middle. CDR3 DNA: TGTGCCAGCAGCTCCGGACTGAACTATGGCTACACCTTC. Protein sequence: CASSSGLNYGYTF.

The chain combines TRBV12-3 or TRBV12-4 with TRBJ2-6, with TRBD2 identical over 11 bases. This CDR3 is 17 amino acids long. The V and J ends lost 6 bases and 2 bases, in that order; junction bases with no gene match: 6. The CDR3 region has the DNA TGTGCCAGCAGGCCTCTAGCGGGGGGCGCTGGGGCCAACGTCCTGACTTTC. It codes for CASRPLAGGAGANVLTF.

This clonotype was seen a handful of times. This rearrangement joins TRBV7-2 to TRBJ2-7; the match to TRBD2 covers 8 bases. The germline CDR1 and CDR2 sequences are SGHTA and FQGNSA. With 1 base clipped from V and 5 bases from J, the junction kept 7 bases outside the gene matches. This CDR3 has 15 amino acids. The CDR3 DNA reads TGTGCCAGCAGCTTAGTACGCGGGGGGTCCCACGAGCAGTACTTC. Translating gives CASSLVRGGSHEQYF.

Concerning this clonotype: Compared with germline, one end of the junction differs, possibly owing to a read error. The rearrangement links TRBV6-2 or TRBV6-3 to TRBJ2-7; D possibly corresponds to TRBD2 (5 bases). CDR1 and CDR2 (germline): MNHEY, SVGEGT. CDR3 length equals 13 residues. CDR3 in amino acids: CASSYSRVALSLF. The DNA for the CDR3 is TGTGCCAGCAGTTACTCGAGGGTCGCCTTGAGTCTCTTC.

V is TRBV7-2 and J is TRBJ2-7; 9 bases are a match to TRBD2. CDR3 length: 16 residues. The germline V gene has CDR1 SGHTA and CDR2 FQGNSA. Trimming took 0 bases from V and 0 from J; bases not matched to a gene: 3. In DNA, the CDR3 is TGTGCCAGCAGCTTAGCGAATAGCGGGGGCTCCTACGAGCAGTACTTC. Protein: CASSLANSGGSYEQYF. The variable domain in full, completed from reference TRBV7-2 and TRBJ2-7, reads GAGVSQSPSNKVTEKGKDVELRCDPISGHTALYWYRQSLGQGLEFLIYFQGNSAPDKSGLPSDRFSAERTGGSVSTLTIQRTQQEDSAVYLCASSLANSGGSYEQYFGPGTRLTVT.

This clonotype was observed a few times. The chain recombines TRBV6-1 with TRBJ2-3, with D possibly being TRBD2 (6 bases). V was shortened by 6 bases and J by 0 bases, with 13 bases between the two germline ends. The germline gives CDR1 MNHNS, CDR2 SASEGT. The CDR3 is 15 amino acids. The CDR3 region is CASSPDGTSTDTQYF. As DNA, the CDR3 is TGTGCCAGCAGCCCAGACGGGACTAGCACAGATACGCAGTATTTT.

This clonotype turned up a few times. The rearrangement uses TRBV5-6 and TRBJ2-3; TRBD1 matches at 12 bases. This CDR3 comprises 17 residues. Trimming took 1 base from V and 5 from J; bases not matched to a gene: 8. Looked up from germline, CDR1 is SGHDT and CDR2 is YYEEEE. The CDR3 region has the DNA TGTGCCAGCAGCTTGCTGGGACAGGGGGCGCAAGTAGATACGCAGTATTTT. Translation: CASSLLGQGAQVDTQYF.

This clonotype was detected ten times or more. The chain combines TRBV6-1 with TRBJ2-6; 7 bases match TRBD1. V shed 5 bases, J shed 2 bases, and the junction held 3 bases outside the gene matches. In germline, CDR1 is MNHNS, CDR2 SASEGT. This CDR3 region has 15 residues. DNA of the CDR3: TGTGCCAGCAGTCGCGGACAGGCTGGGGCCAACGTCCTGACTTTC. It translates to CASSRGQAGANVLTF.

A single count supports this clonotype. The J gene is TRBJ2-2, the V gene TRBV7-9; 9 bases map to TRBD1. CDR3 size: 16 residues. Germline CDR1 and CDR2: SEHNR and FQNEAQ (reference sequence). V lost 5 bases and J lost 1; bases outside the gene matches: 5. The CDR3 is CASSPTDRGNTGELFF. The CDR3 nucleotides are TGTGCCAGCAGCCCAACGGACAGGGGGAACACCGGGGAGCTGTTTTTT. Variable domain in full (rest from reference TRBV7-9 and TRBJ2-2): DTGVSQNPRHKITKRGQNVTFRCDPISEHNRLYWYRQTLGQGPEFLTYFQNEAQLEKSRLLSDRFSAERPKGSFSTLEIQRTEQGDSAMYLCASSPTDRGNTGELFFGEGSRLTVL.

This clonotype appeared many times. This sequence joins TRBV6-2 or TRBV6-3 and TRBJ1-5, with D unclear. Germline V gene lookup returns CDR1 MNHEY and CDR2 SVGEGT. There are 15 residues in the CDR3. V was clipped by 6 bases and J by 2 bases, with 14 bases between them. CDR3: CASSSTRRGNQPQHF. Written as DNA, the CDR3 is TGTGCCAGCAGCTCGACAAGAAGAGGCAATCAGCCCCAGCATTTT.

V gene TRBV12-5 combines with J gene TRBJ2-1, with 10 positions matching TRBD2. This CDR3 has 15 residues. Germline CDR1 is LGHNT and CDR2 is FRNRAP. V lost 6 bases and J lost 3; bases outside the gene matches: 5. In DNA, the CDR3 is TGTGCTAGTGGACCCGGACTAGCGGTCTACAATGAGCAGTTCTTC. Residues: CASGPGLAVYNEQFF.

V gene TRBV7-9 combines with J gene TRBJ2-3; no definite D call. The germline CDR1 and CDR2 sequences are SEHNR and FQNEAQ (reference sequence). The V end lost 1 base, the J end lost 6 bases, and 14 bases lay between the germline ends. The CDR3 sequence is 15 residues long. The DNA of the CDR3 is TGTGCCAGCAGCTTAGGGCGAACGCGGTGGGATACGCAGTATTTT. Its translation: CASSLGRTRWDTQYF.

This clonotype was seen only a few times. The chain couples TRBV20-1 to TRBJ2-7; TRBD1 aligns across 7 bases. In germline, CDR1 is DFQATT, CDR2 SNEGSKA (reference sequence). V gave up 5 bases and J gave up 5 bases; unmatched junction bases: 6. The CDR3 sequence is 12 residues long. The CDR3 sequence: CSALDQGDEQYF. CDR3 nucleotides: TGCAGTGCTCTGGACCAGGGGGACGAGCAGTACTTC.

This clonotype has only a few counts. Here the CDR3 DNA reads TGTGCCAGCAGTGAACAGAAGACTAGCACAGATACGCAGTATTTT. It yields the protein CASSEQKTSTDTQYF. J is TRBJ2-3 and V is TRBV6-4; D gene ambiguous. Germline loops: CDR1 MRHNA, CDR2 SNTAGT. The CDR3 has 15 amino acids. V lost 3 bases and J 0 bases, leaving 10 bases between the germline ends.